Presented here are 21 T cell receptor beta chains from one specimen sequenced in a study of regulatory T cells in long-lasting Graves disease. Arm-PCR with iRepertoire HTBI primers amplified the CDR3 regions for these TCR beta libraries. Via MiXCR, TCRdb re-called the multiplex PCR reads, giving one row per CDR3 protein. Of hundreds of thousands of distinct CDR3 sequences in the sample, about 16% were seen once. Sample time point: newly diagnosed GD, antithyroid drugs for less than 3 months. From RNA extracted from PBMCs, the TCR library was made. These data were likewise used in another study, on T cells in Graves' hyperthyroidism and ophthalmopathy.

This specimen was peripheral blood mononuclear cells (PBMCs), taken at new diagnosis, from a patient treated with antithyroid drugs. Receptor source: a woman in her 30s with Graves disease.

The rearrangement links TRBV30 to TRBJ1-3; no definite D call. Germline V gives CDR1 GTSNPN, CDR2 SVGIG (reference sequence). Trimming removed 3 bases from V and 0 bases from J, with 9 bases in between. CDR3 length equals 14 residues. CDR3 nucleotides: TGTGCCTGGAGCGTTCGGAGCTCTGGAAACACCATATATTTT. Protein: CAWSVRSSGNTIYF. Full variable domain (rest looked up from reference TRBV30 and TRBJ1-3): SQTIHQWPATLVQPVGSPLSLECTVEGTSNPNLYWYRQAAGRGLQLLFYSVGIGQISSEVPQNLSASRPQDRQFILSSKKLLLSDSGFYLCAWSVRSSGNTIYFGEGSWLTVV.

This clonotype showed up many times. The chain has TRBV28 and TRBJ1-2; no firm D call. Germline CDR1 is MDHEN and CDR2 is SYDVKM. V lost 6 bases, J lost 8 bases, and 25 bases lay in between. The CDR3 extends over 16 amino acids. The CDR3 sequence: CASRFQVGERRAGYTF. CDR3 nucleotide sequence: TGTGCCAGCAGGTTTCAGGTTGGGGAGAGGCGGGCAGGCTACACCTTC.

V is TRBV10-3 and J is TRBJ1-1; 8 nucleotides match TRBD1. Germline V gene sequence: CDR1 ENHRY, CDR2 SYGVKD. The CDR3 is made up of 14 amino acids. Germline trimming cut 10 bases from V and 7 bases from J; bases unmatched to any gene: 14. The CDR3 reads CATQGGAGLNEAFF. CDR3 in DNA: TGTGCCACACAGGGGGGGGCGGGGTTAAATGAAGCTTTCTTT.

The CDR3 nucleotides read TGTGCCAGCAGCTTGGGTCAGGGGGCGAGTCAGCCCCAGCATTTT. Residues: CASSLGQGASQPQHF. This rearrangement joins TRBV5-6 to TRBJ1-5, with 8 bases lining up with TRBD1. CDR3 length equals 15 residues. Germline V lookup: CDR1 SGHDT, CDR2 YYEEEE. V was clipped by 0 bases and J by 6 bases; unmatched bases: 5.

This clonotype was seen many times. The chain is built from TRBV28 and TRBJ2-7; 8 bases map to TRBD2. The V segment lost 6 bases and the J segment 4 bases; nucleotides outside the gene matches: 2. CDR1 is MDHEN and CDR2 is SYDVKM in the germline V gene. The CDR3 loop spans 12 amino acids. CDR3 coding DNA: TGTGCCAGCAGGAGCGGGAGATACGAGCAGTACTTC. Protein product: CASRSGRYEQYF.

In its sample, this clonotype was seen many times. V is TRBV28 and J is TRBJ2-7, with 8 bases that match TRBD2. This CDR3 contains 13 residues. The ends lost 8 bases at V and 4 bases at J; junction bases unmatched: 7. From germline, CDR1 is MDHEN and CDR2 SYDVKM. CDR3 sequence (DNA): TGTGCCAGCCTACGGGGGGGTACTTACGAGCAGTACTTC. This encodes CASLRGGTYEQYF.

The chain is built from TRBV19 and TRBJ2-2; tentatively, D is TRBD1 (6 bases). The CDR3 has 16 residues. Trimming stripped 11 bases from V and 5 bases from J, with 24 bases between. Germline assignment: CDR1 LNHDA and CDR2 SQIVND (reference sequence). CDR3 residues: CAGNKIQGFWTGELFF. CDR3 DNA sequence: TGTGCCGGAAACAAAATACAGGGTTTTTGGACCGGGGAGCTGTTTTTT.

CDR3 in DNA: TGTGCCAGCAGCTTATTACACGGGGGCCCCTACAATGAGCAGTTCTTC. Amino acids: CASSLLHGGPYNEQFF. The V call is TRBV7-9, the J call TRBJ2-1; perhaps D is TRBD1 or TRBD2 (6 bases each). The CDR3 covers 16 residues. V was clipped by 2 bases and J by 2 bases, with 13 bases between them. Germline-derived CDR1 and CDR2 are SEHNR and FQNEAQ (reference sequence).

J is TRBJ2-5 and V is TRBV7-9, with 8 bases fitting TRBD1. V was clipped by 4 bases and J by 5 bases; unmatched bases: 9. Germline values: CDR1 SEHNR, CDR2 FQNEAQ (reference sequence). This CDR3 is built from 15 residues. The CDR3, as DNA: TGTGCCAGCAGCTCGACAGGGGTTACGGGGGAGACCCAGTACTTC. Its translation: CASSSTGVTGETQYF.

This clonotype was recorded many times. The chain uses TRBV7-2 and TRBJ2-1, with 9 positions matching TRBD2. The V and J ends lost 6 bases and 8 bases, in that order; junction bases with no gene match: 11. Germline V gene lookup returns CDR1 SGHTA and CDR2 FQGNSA. CDR3 length: 15 amino acids. DNA for the CDR3: TGTGCCAGCAGGATAGCGGGAGAGGCATATTATGAGCAGTTCTTC. It is translated as CASRIAGEAYYEQFF.

This rearrangement joins TRBV4-1 to TRBJ1-1; 10 nucleotides line up with TRBD1. This CDR3 region has 17 residues. V shed 6 bases and J 1 base; nucleotides not matched to a gene: 11. The germline V gene encodes CDR1 MGHRA and CDR2 YSYEKL. The chain's CDR3 is CASSLAGTGAQNTEAFF. The CDR3 coding sequence is TGCGCCAGCAGTCTAGCCGGGACAGGGGCCCAGAACACTGAAGCTTTCTTT.

This clonotype was observed many times. The rearrangement uses TRBV7-8 and TRBJ2-1; 10 nucleotides line up with TRBD1. The CDR3 covers 15 residues. The V gene end was trimmed by 3 bases and the J gene end by 7 bases; junction bases not matched to a gene: 6. Germline loops: CDR1 SGHVS, CDR2 FQNEAQ. The CDR3 spells CASSFGTGAGNEQFF. The CDR3, as DNA: TGTGCCAGCAGCTTCGGGACAGGGGCTGGGAATGAGCAGTTCTTC.

This clonotype was seen a few times. V gene TRBV3-1 combines with J gene TRBJ2-7; D remains unclear. Trimming cost V 5 bases and J 2 bases, with 13 bases left between them. Germline V lookup: CDR1 LGHDT, CDR2 YNNKEL (reference sequence). The CDR3 runs to 14 residues. The CDR3 loop reads CASSKSTSTYEQYF. Here the CDR3 DNA reads TGTGCCAGCAGCAAATCGACAAGCACCTACGAGCAGTACTTC.

This clonotype was recorded many times. The gene calls are TRBV3-1 and TRBJ1-1, with TRBD1 as a possible D gene (5 bases). Trimming cost V 1 base and J 4 bases, with 13 bases left between them. CDR1 and CDR2 from the germline V gene are LGHDT and YNNKEL (reference sequence). The CDR3 loop spans 15 amino acids. The CDR3 coding sequence is TGTGCCAGCAGCCAAGCCCTGACAGTTCGCACTGAAGCTTTCTTT. This codes for CASSQALTVRTEAFF.

This clonotype was observed a few times. The chain recombines TRBV3-1 with TRBJ2-2, with no clear D. CDR1 is LGHDT and CDR2 is YNNKEL in the germline V gene (reference sequence). Trimming shortened V by 3 bases and J by 0 bases, and 11 bases separated the two germline ends. CDR3 length: 16 amino acids. Here the CDR3 DNA reads TGTGCCAGCAGCCACCTCTTTAGCACGAACACCGGGGAGCTGTTTTTT. It is translated as CASSHLFSTNTGELFF. Combining the CDR3 with reference TRBV3-1 and TRBJ2-2 gives the whole variable domain DTAVSQTPKYLVTQMGNDKSIKCEQNLGHDTMYWYKQDSKKFLKIMFSYNNKELIINETVPNRFSPKSPDKAHLNLHINSLELGDSAVYFCASSHLFSTNTGELFFGEGSRLTVL.

This clonotype was detected ten times or more. The chain has TRBV24-1 and TRBJ2-5; perhaps TRBD1 as D (7 bases). The V gene lost 9 bases and the J gene lost 5 bases, with 18 bases spanning the gap. The germline V gene encodes CDR1 KGHDR and CDR2 SFDVKD. The CDR3 runs to 14 residues. The CDR3 DNA reads TGTGCCACCGGGCGTGGAGGGGGCGGGGAGACCCAGTACTTC. Its translation is CATGRGGGGETQYF.

There are many counts of this clonotype. This rearrangement joins TRBV28 to TRBJ2-1; D is possibly TRBD2 (7 bases). The CDR3 sequence is 16 residues long. Germline CDR1 reads MDHEN; CDR2 reads SYDVKM. The V end lost 4 bases, the J end lost 3 bases, and 16 bases lay between the germline ends. The chain's CDR3 is CASSSSGASGYNEQFF. CDR3 nucleotides: TGTGCCAGCAGTTCCTCAGGGGCTAGCGGCTACAATGAGCAGTTCTTC.

The chain employs TRBV5-6 and TRBJ2-7; 11 positions agree with TRBD2. The CDR3 length is 17 residues. The V gene's germline CDR1 is SGHDT and CDR2 YYEEEE. The V and J ends lost 0 bases and 8 bases, in that order; junction bases with no gene match: 13. The CDR3 loop is CASSLVGLAEPPLKQYF. In DNA form, the CDR3 reads TGTGCCAGCAGCTTGGTGGGACTAGCGGAACCCCCCTTGAAGCAGTACTTC.

Only a few counts were recorded for this clonotype. The junction differs from germline at one of its ends, possibly a read error. CDR3 amino acids: CASSLFDRVYGHTF. The CDR3 nucleotides read TGTGCCAGCAGTTTATTCGACAGGGTCTATGGCCACACCTTC. The V and J genes are TRBV28 and TRBJ1-2, with 7 bases matching TRBD1. CDR1 and CDR2 (germline): MDHEN, SYDVKM. This CDR3 is 14 amino acids long.

The sample holds a few counts of this clonotype. The chain is built from TRBV7-8 and TRBJ2-7; no definite D call. With 5 bases removed from V and 1 base from J, the gap between germline ends came to 12 bases. The CDR3 covers 14 residues. The germline CDR1 and CDR2 sequences are SGHVS and FQNEAQ. The DNA of the CDR3 is TGTGCCAGCAGCCCCCATCCGGAATCCTACGAGCAGTACTTC. This translates into CASSPHPESYEQYF.

This clonotype was recorded many times. The V gene is TRBV6-2 or TRBV6-3, the J gene TRBJ2-7; the D gene is possibly TRBD1 (5 bases). The CDR3 contains 12 residues. Per germline, CDR1 MNHEY and CDR2 SVGEGT. V lost 10 bases and J 3 bases, leaving 13 bases between the germline ends. The CDR3 nucleotides are TGTGCCACAAAAGACAGATACTACGAGCAGTACTTC. This gives the protein CATKDRYYEQYF.